This T cell receptor beta chain was recorded in a study of PD-1 blockade in classical Hodgkin lymphoma. Study-wide results and limits: Baseline TCR diversity was reportedly lower in newly diagnosed patients than in healthy donors. It was reported as lower still in relapsed/refractory patients. With CD4+ cells, TCR diversity rose significantly by C4D1, but not with CD8+ cells.

Method: immunoSEQ multiplex PCR; TCRdb's copy keeps in-frame clones and lacks some. The sample yields around 44,000 clones, around 83% seen once. Concerning this clone: Antigen: not known.

Germline V gene sequence: CDR1 SQVTM, CDR2 ANQGSEA. The CDR3 spans 14 residues. The V segment lost 6 bases and the J segment 1 base; nucleotides outside the gene matches: 8. All patients experienced relapse after autologous stem cell transplantation, and brentuximab vedotin exposure was variable. The receptor comes from a human donor with classical Hodgkin lymphoma. The V gene is TRBV29-1, the J gene TRBJ1-1, with 7 bases lining up with TRBD1. This specimen was peripheral blood mononuclear cells (PBMCs), taken before the second cycle of nivolumab. The CDR3 sequence is CSVAGTDSNTEAFF. The CDR3 coding sequence is TGCAGCGTGGCCGGGACAGACTCGAACACTGAAGCTTTCTTT.